This T cell receptor beta chain was sequenced during a study of memory CD4+ T cells and cytomegalovirus serostatus. Study findings and constraints: CD4+ memory repertoires contained about two fifths of the 164 reported CMV TCRbeta sequences. CMV serostatus prediction reached median AUC about 0.95, or 0.9 with US-trained model.

In the original workflow: After removing out-of-frame reads, around 2,000,000 distinct TCRbeta sequences remained. Clones were sequenced by immunoSEQ multiplex PCR, and TCRdb holds only the in-frame ones, with some missing. The V and J calls and clone size come from that table; D and trimming were worked out from the DNA. The sample carries some 57,000 clones, less than 80% recorded once. This CDR3 spans 15 amino acids. This clone was counted between two and nine times. Its antigen is unidentified. The sort gate was single viable CD3+CD4+CD8-CD45RO+ cells for memory CD4+ T cells. Positive selection with CD4 microbeads enriched total CD4+ T cells.

The sample consisted of memory CD4+ T cells from blood. V gene TRBV1 combines with J gene TRBJ2-1; the D call in the table, TRBD2, was not verified against the DNA. TRBV1 is described as a pseudogene. The sequence came from an adult in good health and CMV-seronegative. The CDR3 is CTSSPTGLAAIEQFF. Written as DNA, the CDR3 is TGCACCAGCAGCCCCACGGGACTAGCGGCGATTGAGCAGTTCTTC.